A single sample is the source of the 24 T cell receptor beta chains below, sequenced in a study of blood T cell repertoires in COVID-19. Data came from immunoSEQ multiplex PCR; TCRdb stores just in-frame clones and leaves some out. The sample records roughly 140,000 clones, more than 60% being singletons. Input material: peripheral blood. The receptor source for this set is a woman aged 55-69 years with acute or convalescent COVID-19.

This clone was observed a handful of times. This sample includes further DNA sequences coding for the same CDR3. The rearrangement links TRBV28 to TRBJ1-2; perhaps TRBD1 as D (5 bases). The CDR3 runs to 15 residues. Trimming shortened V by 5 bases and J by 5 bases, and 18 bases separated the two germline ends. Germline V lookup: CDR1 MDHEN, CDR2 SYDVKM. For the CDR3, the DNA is TGTGCCAGCAGTCTCGGTGGGGGGGTAAGGTATGGCTACACCTTC. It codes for CASSLGGGVRYGYTF.

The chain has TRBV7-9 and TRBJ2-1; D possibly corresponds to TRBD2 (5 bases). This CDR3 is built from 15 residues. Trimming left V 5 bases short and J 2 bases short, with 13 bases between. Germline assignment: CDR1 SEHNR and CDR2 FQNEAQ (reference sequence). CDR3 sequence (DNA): TGTGCCAGCAGCCCCCAACTAGGGACCTACAATGAGCAGTTCTTC. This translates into CASSPQLGTYNEQFF.

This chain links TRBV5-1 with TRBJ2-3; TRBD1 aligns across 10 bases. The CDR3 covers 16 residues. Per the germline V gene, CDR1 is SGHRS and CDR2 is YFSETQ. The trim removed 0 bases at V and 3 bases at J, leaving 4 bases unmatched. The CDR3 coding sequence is TGCGCCAGCAGCTTGGACGGGACAGGGGCGACAGATACGCAGTATTTT. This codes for CASSLDGTGATDTQYF.

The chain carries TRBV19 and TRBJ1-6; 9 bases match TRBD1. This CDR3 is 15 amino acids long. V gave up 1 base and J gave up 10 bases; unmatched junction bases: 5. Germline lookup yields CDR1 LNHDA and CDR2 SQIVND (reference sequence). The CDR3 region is CASSIVRTGDSPLHF. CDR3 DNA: TGTGCCAGTAGTATAGTCCGGACAGGGGACTCACCCCTCCACTTT.

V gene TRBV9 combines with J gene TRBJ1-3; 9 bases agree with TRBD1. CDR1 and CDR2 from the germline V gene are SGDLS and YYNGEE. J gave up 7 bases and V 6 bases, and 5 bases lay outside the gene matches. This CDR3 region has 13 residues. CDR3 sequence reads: CASNRDRENTIYF. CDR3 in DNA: TGTGCCAGCAACCGGGACAGGGAGAACACCATATATTTT.

CDR3 DNA: TGCGCCAGCAGCTTAGGAGACCGATCCTACAATGAGCAGTTCTTC. Translation gives CASSLGDRSYNEQFF. The chain couples TRBV5-1 to TRBJ2-1; D is ambiguous. Trimming removed 2 bases from V and 1 base from J, with 10 bases in between. This CDR3 region has 15 residues. From germline, CDR1 is SGHRS and CDR2 YFSETQ. The variable domain in full, with the rest retrieved from reference TRBV5-1 and TRBJ2-1, is KAGVTQTPRYLIKTRGQQVTLSCSPISGHRSVSWYQQTPGQGLQFLFEYFSETQRNKGNFPGRFSGRQFSNSRSEMNVSTLELGDSALYLCASSLGDRSYNEQFFGPGTRLTVL.

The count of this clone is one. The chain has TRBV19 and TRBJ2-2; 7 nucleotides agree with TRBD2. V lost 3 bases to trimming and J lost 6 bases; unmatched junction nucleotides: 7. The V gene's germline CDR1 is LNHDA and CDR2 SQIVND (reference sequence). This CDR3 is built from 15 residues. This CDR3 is CASSIGGRIAGELFF. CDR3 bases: TGTGCCAGTAGTATCGGCGGGAGAATTGCCGGGGAGCTGTTTTTT.

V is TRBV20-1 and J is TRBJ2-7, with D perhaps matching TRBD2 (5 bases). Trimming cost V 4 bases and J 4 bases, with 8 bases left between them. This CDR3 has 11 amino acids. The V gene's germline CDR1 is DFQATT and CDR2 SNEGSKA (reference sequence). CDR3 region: CSATERYEQYF. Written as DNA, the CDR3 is TGCAGTGCTACAGAGCGGTACGAGCAGTACTTC.

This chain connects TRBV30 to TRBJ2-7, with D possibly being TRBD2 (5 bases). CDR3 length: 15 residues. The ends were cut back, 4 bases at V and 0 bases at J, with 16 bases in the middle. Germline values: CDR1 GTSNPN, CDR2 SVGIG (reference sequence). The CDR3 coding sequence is TGTGCCTGGACCCCGAGGACTCTGAGCTCCTACGAGCAGTACTTC. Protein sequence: CAWTPRTLSSYEQYF.

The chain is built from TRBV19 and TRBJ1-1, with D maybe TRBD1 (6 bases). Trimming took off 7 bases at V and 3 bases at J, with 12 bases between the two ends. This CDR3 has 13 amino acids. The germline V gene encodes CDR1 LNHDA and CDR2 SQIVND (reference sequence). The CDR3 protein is CASTPYRDTEAFF. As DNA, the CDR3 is TGTGCCAGTACCCCATACAGGGACACTGAAGCTTTCTTT.

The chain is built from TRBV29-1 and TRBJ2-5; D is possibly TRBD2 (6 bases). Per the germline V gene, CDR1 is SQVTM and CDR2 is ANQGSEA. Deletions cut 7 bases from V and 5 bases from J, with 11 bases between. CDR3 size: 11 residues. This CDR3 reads CSATRGETQYF. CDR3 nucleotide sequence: TGCAGCGCCACCCGGGGGGAGACCCAGTACTTC.

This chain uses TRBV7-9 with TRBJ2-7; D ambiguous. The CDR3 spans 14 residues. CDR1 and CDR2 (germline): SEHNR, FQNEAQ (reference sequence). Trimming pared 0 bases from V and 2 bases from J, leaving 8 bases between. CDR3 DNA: TGTGCCAGCAGCTTAGCAGGTGCGGCCTACGAGCAGTACTTC. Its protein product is CASSLAGAAYEQYF.

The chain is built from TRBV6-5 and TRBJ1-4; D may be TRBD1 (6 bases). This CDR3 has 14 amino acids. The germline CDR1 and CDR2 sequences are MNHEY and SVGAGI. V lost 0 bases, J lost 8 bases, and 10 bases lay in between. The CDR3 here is CASSYSGAEEKLFF. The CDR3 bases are TGTGCCAGCAGTTACTCGGGGGCAGAAGAAAAACTGTTTTTT.

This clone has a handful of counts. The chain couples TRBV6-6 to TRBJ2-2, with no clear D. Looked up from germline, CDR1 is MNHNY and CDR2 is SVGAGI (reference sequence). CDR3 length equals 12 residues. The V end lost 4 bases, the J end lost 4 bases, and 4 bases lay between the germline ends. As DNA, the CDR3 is TGTGCCAGCAGTTTCTTCACCGGGGAGCTGTTTTTT. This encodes CASSFFTGELFF.

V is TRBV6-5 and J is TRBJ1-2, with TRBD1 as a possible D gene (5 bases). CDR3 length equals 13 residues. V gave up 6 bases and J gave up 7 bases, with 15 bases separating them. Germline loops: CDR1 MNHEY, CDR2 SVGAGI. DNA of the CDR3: TGTGCCAGCAGACCACAGACAGTCTTTGGCTACACCTTC. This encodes CASRPQTVFGYTF.

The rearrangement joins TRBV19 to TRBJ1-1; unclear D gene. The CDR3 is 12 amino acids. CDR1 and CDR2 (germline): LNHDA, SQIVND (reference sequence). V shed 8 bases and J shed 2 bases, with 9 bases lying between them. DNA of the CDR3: TGTGCCAGTTCGCCGACAAACACTGAAGCTTTCTTT. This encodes CASSPTNTEAFF. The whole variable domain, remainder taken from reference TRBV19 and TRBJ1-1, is DGGITQSPKYLFRKEGQNVTLSCEQNLNHDAMYWYRQDPGQGLRLIYYSQIVNDFQKGDIAEGYSVSREKKESFPLTVTSAQKNPTAFYLCASSPTNTEAFFGQGTRLTVV.

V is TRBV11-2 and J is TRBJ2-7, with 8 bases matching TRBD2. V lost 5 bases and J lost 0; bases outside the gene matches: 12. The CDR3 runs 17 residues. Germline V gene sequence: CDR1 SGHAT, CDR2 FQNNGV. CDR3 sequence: CASSPPALAGISYEQYF. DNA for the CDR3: TGTGCCAGCAGCCCCCCCGCCCTAGCGGGTATCTCCTACGAGCAGTACTTC.

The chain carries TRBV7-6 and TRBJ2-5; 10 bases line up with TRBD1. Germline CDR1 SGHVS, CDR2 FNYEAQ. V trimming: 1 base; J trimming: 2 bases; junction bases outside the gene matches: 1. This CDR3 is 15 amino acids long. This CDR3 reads CASSLGTGGQETQYF. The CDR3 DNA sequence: TGTGCCAGCAGCTTAGGGACAGGGGGTCAAGAGACCCAGTACTTC.

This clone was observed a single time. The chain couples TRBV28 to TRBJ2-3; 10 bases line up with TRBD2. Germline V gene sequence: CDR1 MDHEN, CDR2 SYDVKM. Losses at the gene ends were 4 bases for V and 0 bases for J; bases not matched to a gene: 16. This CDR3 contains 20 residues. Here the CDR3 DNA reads TGTGCCAGCAGTTATAACGTGGGAGCGGGAGGGCTCACTAGCACAGATACGCAGTATTTT. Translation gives CASSYNVGAGGLTSTDTQYF.

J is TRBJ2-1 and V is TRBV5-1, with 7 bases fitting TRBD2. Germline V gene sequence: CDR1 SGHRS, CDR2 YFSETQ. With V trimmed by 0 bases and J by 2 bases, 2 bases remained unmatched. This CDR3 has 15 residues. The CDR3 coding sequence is TGCGCCAGCAGCTTGGACAGCGGGACCTACAATGAGCAGTTCTTC. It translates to CASSLDSGTYNEQFF. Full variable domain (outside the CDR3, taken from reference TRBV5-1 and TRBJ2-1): KAGVTQTPRYLIKTRGQQVTLSCSPISGHRSVSWYQQTPGQGLQFLFEYFSETQRNKGNFPGRFSGRQFSNSRSEMNVSTLELGDSALYLCASSLDSGTYNEQFFGPGTRLTVL.

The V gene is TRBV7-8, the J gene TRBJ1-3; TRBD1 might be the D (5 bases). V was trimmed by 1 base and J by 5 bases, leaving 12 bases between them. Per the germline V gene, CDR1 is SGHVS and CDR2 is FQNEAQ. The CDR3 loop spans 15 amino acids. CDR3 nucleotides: TGTGCCAGCAGCTTAGGGGCGGGGGGAAGAAACACCATATATTTT. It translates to CASSLGAGGRNTIYF.

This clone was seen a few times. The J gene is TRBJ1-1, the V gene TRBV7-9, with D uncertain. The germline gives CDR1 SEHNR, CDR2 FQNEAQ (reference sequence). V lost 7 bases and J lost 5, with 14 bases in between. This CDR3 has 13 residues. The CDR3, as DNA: TGTGCCAGCACGGTTGCGGGGAGGACTGAAGCTTTCTTT. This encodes CASTVAGRTEAFF.

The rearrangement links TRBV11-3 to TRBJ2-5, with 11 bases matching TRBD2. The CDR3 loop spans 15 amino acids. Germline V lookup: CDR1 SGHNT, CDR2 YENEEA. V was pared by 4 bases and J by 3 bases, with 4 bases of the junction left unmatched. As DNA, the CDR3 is TGTGCCAGCAGCTCGGCGGGACTAGCGGAAGAGACCCAGTACTTC. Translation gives CASSSAGLAEETQYF.

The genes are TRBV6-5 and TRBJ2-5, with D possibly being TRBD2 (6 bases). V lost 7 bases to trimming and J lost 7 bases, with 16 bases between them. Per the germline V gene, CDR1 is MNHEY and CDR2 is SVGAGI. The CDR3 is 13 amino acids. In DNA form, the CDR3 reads TGTGCCAGCACTCTCGCGGGGAAAGGGACCCAGTACTTC. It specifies CASTLAGKGTQYF.